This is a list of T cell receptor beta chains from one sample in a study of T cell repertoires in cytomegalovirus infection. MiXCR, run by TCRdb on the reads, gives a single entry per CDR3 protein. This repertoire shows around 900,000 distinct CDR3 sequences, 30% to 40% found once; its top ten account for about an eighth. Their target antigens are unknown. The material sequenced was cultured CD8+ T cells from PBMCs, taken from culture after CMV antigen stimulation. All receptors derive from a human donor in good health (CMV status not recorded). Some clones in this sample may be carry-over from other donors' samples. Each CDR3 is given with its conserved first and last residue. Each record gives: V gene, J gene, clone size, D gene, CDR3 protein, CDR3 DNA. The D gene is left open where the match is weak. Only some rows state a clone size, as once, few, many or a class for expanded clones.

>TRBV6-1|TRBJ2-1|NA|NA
CASRGPRRDSYNEQFF
TGTGCCAGCAGGGGACCGAGGAGGGACAGCTACAATGAGCAGTTCTTC
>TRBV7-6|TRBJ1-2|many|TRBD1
CASSLGTGEATF
TGTGCCAGCAGCTTAGGGACAGGGGAGGCCACCTTC
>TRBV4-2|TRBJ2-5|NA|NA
CASSQNPPGVELFF
TGTGCCAGCAGCCAAAACCCCCCCGGGGTAGAATTATTCTTC
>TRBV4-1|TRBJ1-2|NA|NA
CASSHPRGDFYGYTF
TGCGCCAGCAGCCACCCCCGCGGGGACTTCTATGGCTACACCTTC
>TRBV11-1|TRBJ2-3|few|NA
CASSLRAGFTDTQYF
TGTGCCAGCAGCTTGAGGGCAGGATTCACAGATACGCAGTATTTT
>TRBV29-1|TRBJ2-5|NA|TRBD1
CSALVYPGGSQETQYF
TGCAGCGCGTTGGTGTACCCAGGGGGCAGTCAAGAGACCCAGTACTTC
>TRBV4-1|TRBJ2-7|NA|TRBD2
CASSHREEHYEQYF
TGCGCCAGCAGCCATCGGGAGGAACACTACGAGCAGTACTTC
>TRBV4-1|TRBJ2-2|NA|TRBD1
CASSQDPVDRAPGELFF
TGCGCCAGCAGCCAGGACCCAGTGGACAGGGCCCCCGGGGAGCTGTTTTTT
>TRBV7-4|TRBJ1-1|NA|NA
CASSLEGRVQAFF
TGTGCCAGCAGCTTAGAGGGCAGGGTTCAAGCTTTCTTT
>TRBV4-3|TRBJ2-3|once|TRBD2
CASSQDGLAGVLDTQYF
TGCGCCAGCAGCCAAGATGGGCTAGCGGGGGTCTTAGATACGCAGTATTTT